These 27 T cell receptor beta chains share one sample of origin, sequenced in a study of identical twins. Via MiXCR, TCRdb re-called the 5' RACE reads, giving one row per CDR3 protein. The top ten clones hold 1.5% to 2% of a sample with around 670,000 distinct CDR3 sequences, around 5.7% of them seen once. Material for sequencing was naive T cells sorted from blood. Receptors originate from a man aged 18 to 30 in good health.

The chain links TRBV20-1 to TRBJ2-2, with 12 bases aligning to TRBD2. Looked up from germline, CDR1 is DFQATT and CDR2 is SNEGSKA (reference sequence). V shed 3 bases and J 3 bases; nucleotides not matched to a gene: 8. The CDR3 totals 17 residues. CDR3: CSASRTSGTFDTGELFF. DNA for the CDR3: TGCAGTGCTAGCCGGACTAGCGGGACATTTGACACCGGGGAGCTGTTTTTT.

V usage is TRBV30 and J usage is TRBJ1-5; TRBD1 matches 9 bases. The germline gives CDR1 GTSNPN, CDR2 SVGIG (reference sequence). The trim removed 5 bases at V and 4 bases at J, leaving 6 bases unmatched. The CDR3 spans 14 residues. CDR3 sequence reads: CAWGQGIGNQPQHF. The CDR3 DNA follows: TGTGCCTGGGGACAGGGGATCGGTAATCAGCCCCAGCATTTT.

As to this clonotype: Since no conserved phenylalanine or tryptophan closes the CDR3, a read error is the likely cause. The chain employs TRBV12-3 or TRBV12-4 and TRBJ2-5; D is possibly TRBD1 (6 bases). CDR3 length equals 17 residues. V was pared by 3 bases and J by 3 bases, with 20 bases between. CDR3 coding DNA: TGTGCCAGCAGTTTGTTGGTGGGGGCCGGGACAAAAGAGACCCAGTACTAC. The encoded protein is CASSLLVGAGTKETQYY.

This chain links TRBV20-1 with TRBJ2-3, with 10 bases identical to TRBD1. There are 15 residues in the CDR3. V was clipped by 5 bases and J by 0 bases; unmatched bases: 5. In germline, CDR1 is DFQATT, CDR2 SNEGSKA (reference sequence). The CDR3 here is CSARTGGSSTDTQYF. The CDR3 nucleotides read TGCAGTGCTCGGACAGGGGGATCTAGCACAGATACGCAGTATTTT.

This clonotype was seen only a few times. The chain uses TRBV5-1 and TRBJ2-1; D may be TRBD2 (5 bases). The CDR3 extends over 15 amino acids. V shed 4 bases and J shed 1 base, with 12 bases lying between them. Germline-derived CDR1 and CDR2 are SGHRS and YFSETQ. The CDR3 DNA is TGCGCCAGCAGCCGCGACGGGAATTCCTACAATGAGCAGTTCTTC. This sequence encodes CASSRDGNSYNEQFF.

The sample holds many counts of this clonotype. The chain uses TRBV12-3 or TRBV12-4 and TRBJ2-2, with 7 bases identical to TRBD1. V was clipped by 6 bases and J by 1 base; unmatched bases: 8. The CDR3 length is 16 residues. CDR3 DNA: TGTGCCAGCAGCTCAACAGGGGCACGGAACACCGGGGAGCTGTTTTTT. Translating it yields CASSSTGARNTGELFF.

The chain has TRBV19 and TRBJ2-1; TRBD2 matches at 12 bases. The junction had 14 bases not matched to a gene; V was cut back by 7 bases and J by 1 base. CDR1 and CDR2 from the germline V gene are LNHDA and SQIVND (reference sequence). The CDR3 sequence is 19 residues long. The CDR3 loop is CASMPSGRADLSSYNEQFF. CDR3 nucleotides: TGTGCCAGTATGCCTAGCGGGAGGGCCGATTTGTCGTCCTACAATGAGCAGTTCTTC.

This clonotype came up many times. This chain uses TRBV9 with TRBJ2-1, with 13 positions matching TRBD2. Trimming at V came to 4 bases and at J to 6 bases, leaving 4 bases not matched to a gene. CDR3 length: 15 residues. Looked up from germline, CDR1 is SGDLS and CDR2 is YYNGEE. The CDR3 protein is CASSRTSGRSNEQFF. The CDR3 coding sequence is TGTGCCAGCAGCCGGACTAGCGGGAGATCCAATGAGCAGTTCTTC.

The chain recombines TRBV20-1 with TRBJ2-7, with a possible D match to TRBD2 (6 bases). CDR1 is DFQATT, CDR2 SNEGSKA, per germline (reference sequence). The CDR3 is made up of 15 amino acids. The V end lost 6 bases, the J end lost 0 bases, and 18 bases lay between the germline ends. The CDR3 region is CSARPSGVPSYEQYF. In nucleotides, the CDR3 is TGCAGTGCCAGACCGTCGGGGGTTCCCTCCTACGAGCAGTACTTC.

The gene calls are TRBV10-3 and TRBJ2-3; D remains ambiguous. In germline, CDR1 is ENHRY, CDR2 SYGVKD. The V gene lost 11 bases and the J gene lost 4 bases, with 22 bases spanning the gap. The CDR3 length is 15 residues. DNA for the CDR3: TGTGCCTCACAAAAAGACGGAAGCCCCCCAGATACGCAGTATTTT. Its translation is CASQKDGSPPDTQYF.

This clonotype has at least ten counts. This sequence joins TRBV7-8 and TRBJ1-1; D might be TRBD1 (6 bases). Trimming left V 5 bases short and J 4 bases short, with 11 bases between. CDR1 and CDR2 (germline): SGHVS, FQNEAQ. This CDR3 is 13 amino acids long. CDR3 protein: CASSVQGPTEAFF. The DNA for the CDR3 is TGTGCCAGCAGCGTACAGGGTCCCACTGAAGCTTTCTTT.

This clonotype was counted ten times or more. The V gene is TRBV29-1, the J gene TRBJ2-2, with unresolved D. There are 13 residues in the CDR3. V was shortened by 2 bases and J by 2 bases, with 6 bases between the two germline ends. The V gene's germline CDR1 is SQVTM and CDR2 ANQGSEA. CDR3 nucleotides: TGCAGCGTTGAAACCACAAACACCGGGGAGCTGTTTTTT. The encoded protein is CSVETTNTGELFF.

About this clonotype: No conserved phenylalanine or tryptophan ends this CDR3, so it is likely a read error. The chain links TRBV5-1 to TRBJ2-3, with 9 bases aligning to TRBD1. V was pared by 0 bases and J by 6 bases, with 8 bases of the junction left unmatched. Per the germline V gene, CDR1 is SGHRS and CDR2 is YFSETQ. There are 16 residues in the CDR3. CDR3 protein: CASSLGQGESMDTQYS. As DNA, the CDR3 is TGCGCCAGCAGCTTGGGACAGGGGGAGTCCATGGATACGCAGTATTCT.

This clonotype appeared a single time. The chain links TRBV5-1 to TRBJ2-5; D ambiguous. V gave up 2 bases and J gave up 1 base, with 12 bases separating them. The germline V gene has CDR1 SGHRS and CDR2 YFSETQ. The CDR3 totals 15 residues. The CDR3 loop is CASSFLTNRQETQYF. The CDR3 DNA sequence: TGCGCCAGCAGCTTCTTAACGAATCGCCAAGAGACCCAGTACTTC.

In this sample, this clonotype turned up a few times. The chain is built from TRBV6-5 and TRBJ1-2; 8 bases line up with TRBD1. Germline V gives CDR1 MNHEY, CDR2 SVGAGI. The CDR3 consists of 14 residues. Germline trimming cut 2 bases from V and 4 bases from J; bases unmatched to any gene: 3. The CDR3 coding sequence is TGTGCCAGCAGTTACGGACAGGGATTCTATGGCTACACCTTC. As protein: CASSYGQGFYGYTF.

This clonotype has ten or more counts. The rearrangement uses TRBV29-1 and TRBJ2-7; D not certain. The CDR3 totals 13 residues. Trimming took off 4 bases at V and 0 bases at J, with 10 bases between the two ends. Germline V gene data show CDR1 as SQVTM and CDR2 as ANQGSEA. DNA for the CDR3: TGCAGCGTTGCGCGGCTAGACTCCTACGAGCAGTACTTC. Its protein product is CSVARLDSYEQYF.

This clonotype was seen many times. This chain connects TRBV27 to TRBJ2-3; 10 nucleotides agree with TRBD2. The germline V gene has CDR1 MNHEY and CDR2 SMNVEV (reference sequence). This CDR3 contains 16 residues. The J segment lost 1 base and the V segment lost 4 bases, leaving 5 bases of the junction unmatched. The CDR3 sequence: CASSSLAGVGTDTQYF. CDR3 DNA sequence: TGTGCCAGCAGTTCCCTAGCGGGAGTGGGCACAGATACGCAGTATTTT.

This clonotype was detected ten times or more. The chain combines TRBV20-1 with TRBJ2-7; possible D gene TRBD1, 6 bases. V gave up 5 bases and J gave up 3 bases, with 11 bases separating them. This CDR3 has 12 amino acids. From germline, CDR1 is DFQATT and CDR2 SNEGSKA (reference sequence). CDR3 nucleotides: TGCAGTGCTTTACGGGACAACTACGAGCAGTACTTC. Encoded protein: CSALRDNYEQYF.

This clonotype occurred a few times. The chain uses TRBV6-5 and TRBJ1-2; a possible D gene is TRBD1 (5 bases). Between the trimmed V and J ends, which lost 0 bases and 3 bases, there was a span of 5 bases. Germline lookup yields CDR1 MNHEY and CDR2 SVGAGI. The length of the CDR3 is 13 residues. Written as DNA, the CDR3 is TGTGCCAGCAGTTACTCCAGGGACTATGGCTACACCTTC. This translates into CASSYSRDYGYTF.

This clonotype was recorded a few times. The CDR3 region is CAILRLAGANTGELFF. In DNA form, the CDR3 reads TGTGCCATCCTTAGACTAGCGGGGGCGAACACCGGGGAGCTGTTTTTT. The chain uses TRBV10-3 and TRBJ2-2; 12 bases line up with TRBD2. This CDR3 contains 16 residues. Germline values: CDR1 ENHRY, CDR2 SYGVKD. V lost 8 bases, J lost 0 bases, and 4 bases stayed unmatched.

At least ten counts were recorded for this clonotype. V and J are TRBV20-1 and TRBJ2-3; D call uncertain. The CDR3 has 13 residues. Germline V CDR1 and CDR2: DFQATT, SNEGSKA (reference sequence). V was shortened by 4 bases and J by 0 bases, with 8 bases between the two germline ends. CDR3 residues: CSATQASTDTQYF. The CDR3, as DNA: TGCAGTGCTACCCAAGCCAGCACAGATACGCAGTATTTT.

This clonotype has at least ten counts. The rearrangement uses TRBV12-3 or TRBV12-4 and TRBJ2-3; 9 bases are a match to TRBD2. The CDR3 totals 18 residues. V shed 3 bases and J 3 bases; nucleotides not matched to a gene: 13. CDR3 amino acids: CASSFGAGGLLVTDTQYF. CDR3 DNA: TGTGCCAGCAGTTTTGGAGCGGGAGGTCTATTAGTGACAGATACGCAGTATTTT.

This clonotype was detected only a few times. The chain joins TRBV20-1 to TRBJ2-5, with 8 bases fitting TRBD2. The germline V gene has CDR1 DFQATT and CDR2 SNEGSKA (reference sequence). Trimming at V came to 5 bases and at J to 4 bases, leaving 6 bases not matched to a gene. The CDR3 totals 13 residues. The CDR3 reads CSAYYGRGETQYF. The CDR3 coding sequence is TGCAGTGCTTATTACGGGAGGGGAGAGACCCAGTACTTC.

There are a few counts of this clonotype. A clone one base away is much larger, so this may be a read error. The chain carries TRBV12-3 or TRBV12-4 and TRBJ2-7, with TRBD2 identical over 8 bases. V lost 4 bases and J lost 6; bases outside the gene matches: 11. The CDR3 loop spans 15 amino acids. CDR3 in amino acids: CASSSQGSGSTEQYF. CDR3 nucleotide sequence: TGTGCCAGCAGTTCCCAGGGAAGCGGGAGTACCGAGCAGTACTTC.

This clonotype has just a few counts. The V and J genes are TRBV10-2 and TRBJ2-7, with D perhaps TRBD1 (5 bases). Trimming left V 3 bases short and J 0 bases short, with 18 bases between. CDR3 length: 17 amino acids. CDR1 is WSHSY, CDR2 SAAADI, per germline. In DNA form, the CDR3 reads TGCGCCAGCAGTGAAGGGGCCTCTAACCCGATCTCCTACGAGCAGTACGTC. This sequence encodes CASSEGASNPISYEQYV.

This clonotype was found many times. This rearrangement joins TRBV6-2 or TRBV6-3 to TRBJ2-5, with D perhaps matching TRBD1 (5 bases). V lost 7 bases and J lost 2, with 17 bases in between. Germline assignment: CDR1 MNHEY and CDR2 SVGEGT. The CDR3 contains 15 residues. CDR3 protein: CASINFGRDQETQYF. DNA of the CDR3: TGTGCCAGCATTAATTTTGGCAGGGATCAAGAGACCCAGTACTTC.

In this sample, this clonotype turned up many times. The chain uses TRBV28 and TRBJ1-1; 10 nucleotides align to TRBD1. The CDR3 is 13 residues long. V dropped 10 bases and J dropped 8; count of bases not matched to a gene: 10. From germline, CDR1 is MDHEN and CDR2 SYDVKM. CDR3 in amino acids: CATGIGGQGEAFF. CDR3 nucleotides: TGTGCCACCGGTATTGGGGGACAGGGGGAAGCTTTCTTT.